Below are 21 T cell receptor beta chains sequenced from a single sample in a study of blood T cell repertoires in COVID-19. Method: immunoSEQ multiplex PCR; TCRdb's copy keeps in-frame clones and lacks some. The sample carries some 200,000 clones, about 78% recorded once. The specimen sequenced was peripheral blood. The origin of the receptors is a woman aged 70-85 years with acute or convalescent COVID-19.

The gene calls are TRBV3-1 (or the pseudogene TRBV3-2) and TRBJ1-3; D remains ambiguous. Per the germline V gene, CDR1 is LGHDT and CDR2 is YNNKEL (reference sequence). This CDR3 spans 16 amino acids. The ends were cut back, 1 base at V and 2 bases at J, with 12 bases in the middle. The CDR3 region has the DNA TGTGCCAGCAGCCAAGGACGGGTCTCCCCTGGAAACACCATATATTTT. Translation: CASSQGRVSPGNTIYF.

This clone appeared a few times. CDR3 amino acids: CASSTGQGLYEQYF. CDR3 in DNA: TGTGCCAGCAGTACGGGACAGGGCCTTTACGAGCAGTACTTC. The chain recombines TRBV6-2 or TRBV6-3 with TRBJ2-7, with TRBD1 identical over 9 bases. Germline trimming cut 5 bases from V and 4 bases from J; bases unmatched to any gene: 6. The CDR3 runs to 14 residues. CDR1 is MNHEY and CDR2 is SVGEGT in the germline V gene.

The chain links TRBV7-2 to TRBJ2-7, with TRBD1 identical over 8 bases. This CDR3 region has 14 residues. Trimming took 6 bases from V and 2 from J; bases not matched to a gene: 6. CDR1 and CDR2 from the germline V gene are SGHTA and FQGNSA. CDR3 nucleotides: TGTGCCAGCAGTCGACAGGGGCCACCCTACGAGCAGTACTTC. The encoded protein is CASSRQGPPYEQYF.

The chain carries TRBV18 and TRBJ2-1; no clear D gene. This CDR3 is 13 amino acids long. The germline V gene encodes CDR1 KGHSH and CDR2 LQKENI. The V gene lost 6 bases and the J gene lost 3 bases, with 9 bases spanning the gap. CDR3 nucleotides: TGTGCCAGCTCTCCCAGACACTACAATGAGCAGTTCTTC. This codes for CASSPRHYNEQFF.

This clone showed up just a few times. Here the CDR3 DNA reads TGCGCCAGCAGTGAGGACCGGTGGGGCGAAAAACTGTTTTTT. Translating it yields CASSEDRWGEKLFF. This sequence joins TRBV10-1 and TRBJ1-4, with TRBD1 as a possible D gene (5 bases). CDR1 and CDR2 (germline): WNHNN, SYGVQD (reference sequence). V gave up 2 bases and J gave up 8 bases, with 12 bases separating them. The CDR3 extends over 14 amino acids.

V gene TRBV5-1 combines with J gene TRBJ2-1, with 14 nucleotides matching TRBD2. With 0 bases clipped from V and 7 bases from J, the junction kept 6 bases outside the gene matches. This CDR3 is 17 amino acids long. Germline CDR1 is SGHRS and CDR2 is YFSETQ. DNA of the CDR3: TGCGCCAGCAGCTTGGCGCCGGGACTAGCGGGGGAGAATGAGCAGTTCTTC. Protein sequence: CASSLAPGLAGENEQFF.

The rearrangement links TRBV5-1 to TRBJ1-4; D remains ambiguous. The CDR3 is 14 amino acids. Trimming took off 4 bases at V and 7 bases at J, with 14 bases between the two ends. Germline V CDR1 and CDR2: SGHRS, YFSETQ. CDR3 bases: TGCGCCAGCAGCGCCGATCGTGTCGGTGAAAAACTGTTTTTT. Translation: CASSADRVGEKLFF. Full variable domain (outside the CDR3, taken from reference TRBV5-1 and TRBJ1-4): KAGVTQTPRYLIKTRGQQVTLSCSPISGHRSVSWYQQTPGQGLQFLFEYFSETQRNKGNFPGRFSGRQFSNSRSEMNVSTLELGDSALYLCASSADRVGEKLFFGSGTQLSVL.

The chain carries TRBV7-9 and TRBJ2-1; 13 bases map to TRBD2. Germline CDR1 is SEHNR and CDR2 is FQNEAQ (reference sequence). This CDR3 spans 17 amino acids. V shed 2 bases and J 6 bases; nucleotides not matched to a gene: 7. In nucleotides, the CDR3 is TGTGCCAGCAGCTTAACCCTTACTAGCGGGGGGGTCAATGAGCAGTTCTTC. Its translation: CASSLTLTSGGVNEQFF.

The chain carries TRBV5-5 and TRBJ1-2; 8 bases align to TRBD1. Germline values: CDR1 SGHKS, CDR2 YYEKEE (reference sequence). CDR3 size: 15 residues. V shed 0 bases, J shed 0 bases, and the junction held 1 base outside the gene matches. The CDR3 DNA reads as TGTGCCAGCAGCTTGGTACAGGGGGCTAACTATGGCTACACCTTC. Translating gives CASSLVQGANYGYTF.

V usage is TRBV6-6 and J usage is TRBJ1-6; 7 bases match TRBD1. V dropped 0 bases and J dropped 6; count of bases not matched to a gene: 5. Germline CDR1 MNHNY, CDR2 SVGAGI (reference sequence). The CDR3 runs to 16 residues. This CDR3 is CASSYSLQGSNSPLHF. CDR3 sequence (DNA): TGTGCCAGCAGTTACTCCCTACAGGGGAGTAATTCACCCCTCCACTTT.

This chain links TRBV10-3 with TRBJ2-7; D may be TRBD2 (5 bases). The CDR3 sequence is 13 residues long. V gave up 7 bases and J gave up 7 bases, with 17 bases separating them. Germline values: CDR1 ENHRY, CDR2 SYGVKD. The CDR3 DNA follows: TGTGCCATCACCTCGGACCCCCGAGGGGAGCAGTACGTC. Residues: CAITSDPRGEQYV.

The V gene is TRBV6-1, the J gene TRBJ2-4, with D uncertain. This CDR3 comprises 16 residues. Trimming shortened V by 3 bases and J by 0 bases, and 12 bases separated the two germline ends. The V gene's germline CDR1 is MNHNS and CDR2 SASEGT. DNA of the CDR3: TGTGCCAGCAGTGAGATCAAAAGAGTAGCCAAAAACATTCAGTACTTC. It codes for CASSEIKRVAKNIQYF.

This rearrangement joins TRBV2 to TRBJ2-4; TRBD2 matches 15 bases. The CDR3 extends over 19 amino acids. V gave up 6 bases and J gave up 0 bases; unmatched junction bases: 9. The germline CDR1 and CDR2 sequences are SNHLY and FYNNEI. Here the CDR3 reads CASSARTSGGALAKNIQYF. CDR3 nucleotide sequence: TGTGCCAGCAGCGCCCGGACTAGCGGGGGGGCCTTAGCCAAAAACATTCAGTACTTC.

The J gene is TRBJ2-6, the V gene TRBV14; D remains unclear. The germline V gene has CDR1 SGHDN and CDR2 FVKESK. V dropped 4 bases and J dropped 3 bases, with 10 bases sitting between them. This CDR3 has 15 residues. This chain's CDR3 is CASSPFRGGANVLTF. The CDR3 DNA sequence: TGTGCCAGCAGCCCTTTTCGAGGTGGGGCCAACGTCCTGACTTTC. Complete variable domain (other parts from reference TRBV14 and TRBJ2-6): EAGVTQFPSHSVIEKGQTVTLRCDPISGHDNLYWYRRVMGKEIKFLLHFVKESKQDESGMPNNRFLAERTGGTYSTLKVQPAELEDSGVYFCASSPFRGGANVLTFGAGSRLTVL.

The rearrangement joins TRBV5-1 to TRBJ2-7, with D possibly matching TRBD1 (6 bases). V lost 4 bases, J lost 5 bases, and 16 bases lay in between. Germline V lookup: CDR1 SGHRS, CDR2 YFSETQ. The CDR3 sequence is 14 residues long. The CDR3, as DNA: TGCGCCAGCAGCCAGGTCCTAGGGGGACACGAGCAGTACTTC. Its translation: CASSQVLGGHEQYF.

This clone was detected a few times. The chain joins TRBV7-7 to TRBJ2-2; weak D call: TRBD2 (6 bases). V was trimmed by 3 bases and J by 4 bases, leaving 12 bases between them. The CDR3 is 15 residues long. In germline, CDR1 is SSHAT, CDR2 FNYEAQ (reference sequence). The CDR3 region has the DNA TGTGCCAGCAGCTTCGGGGGTCTGGGCACCGGGGAGCTGTTTTTT. Amino acid sequence: CASSFGGLGTGELFF.

This clone was picked up many times. The chain employs TRBV5-4 and TRBJ2-5, with a tentative D call TRBD1 (5 bases). V lost 1 base to trimming and J lost 8 bases, with 9 bases between them. Per the germline V gene, CDR1 is SGHNT and CDR2 is YYREEE (reference sequence). The CDR3 sequence is 12 residues long. This chain's CDR3 is CASSLTGDTQYF. In DNA form, the CDR3 reads TGTGCCAGCAGCTTGACAGGCGATACCCAGTACTTC. Complete variable domain (other parts from reference TRBV5-4 and TRBJ2-5): ETGVTQSPTHLIKTRGQQVTLRCSSQSGHNTVSWYQQALGQGPQFIFQYYREEENGRGNFPPRFSGLQFPNYSSELNVNALELDDSALYLCASSLTGDTQYFGPGTRLLVL.

The chain has TRBV2 and TRBJ1-6, with D tentatively TRBD1 (6 bases). V was trimmed by 5 bases and J by 10 bases, leaving 12 bases between them. CDR3 length equals 13 residues. Looked up from germline, CDR1 is SNHLY and CDR2 is FYNNEI. This CDR3 reads CASSKGQISPLHF. The DNA for the CDR3 is TGTGCCAGCAGTAAAGGACAGATCTCACCCCTCCACTTT.

This clone was observed a few times. The chain carries TRBV19 and TRBJ2-3; 12 bases fit TRBD2. The length of the CDR3 is 16 residues. Germline V gene sequence: CDR1 LNHDA, CDR2 SQIVND (reference sequence). V shed 5 bases and J 5 bases; nucleotides not matched to a gene: 8. CDR3 region: CASSSSGGARGDTQYF. The CDR3 DNA reads TGTGCCAGTAGTTCTAGCGGGGGGGCCCGTGGAGATACGCAGTATTTT.

The chain links TRBV29-1 to TRBJ2-5; 7 nucleotides agree with TRBD1. CDR1 is SQVTM, CDR2 ANQGSEA, per germline. After removal of 7 bases from V and 2 bases from J, the junction contained 10 bases not matched to a gene. CDR3 size: 14 residues. CDR3 nucleotides: TGCAGCGCCGCAAGAGGGGGCCGGCAAGAGACCCAGTACTTC. This translates into CSAARGGRQETQYF.

This chain links TRBV25-1 with TRBJ1-1; possibly TRBD1 for D (6 bases). This CDR3 region has 14 residues. The V gene's germline CDR1 is MGHDK and CDR2 SYGVNS. V lost 3 bases to trimming and J lost 4 bases, with 12 bases between them. Written as DNA, the CDR3 is TGTGCCAGCAGTGATCCTCTCAGGGGCACTGAAGCTTTCTTT. This codes for CASSDPLRGTEAFF.